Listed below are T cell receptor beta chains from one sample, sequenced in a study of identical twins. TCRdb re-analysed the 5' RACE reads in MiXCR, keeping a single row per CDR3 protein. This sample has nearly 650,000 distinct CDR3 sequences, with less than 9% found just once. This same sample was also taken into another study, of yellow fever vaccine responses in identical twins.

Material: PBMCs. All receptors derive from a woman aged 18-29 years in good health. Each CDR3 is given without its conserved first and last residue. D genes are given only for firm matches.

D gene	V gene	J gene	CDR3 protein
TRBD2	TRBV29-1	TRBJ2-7	SVATSASSYEQY
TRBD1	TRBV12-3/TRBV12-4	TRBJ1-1	ASSWDRRGTEAF
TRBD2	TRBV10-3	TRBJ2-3	AILAGEGDTQY
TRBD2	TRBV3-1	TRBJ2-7	ASSPLLLAGVAYEQY
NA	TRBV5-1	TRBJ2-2	ASSYARVGAGSTGELF
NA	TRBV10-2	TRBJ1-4	ASSEPNRLGEKLF
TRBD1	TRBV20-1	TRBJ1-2	SARVWYSRDRGHGYT
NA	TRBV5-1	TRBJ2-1	ASSLGDAEQF
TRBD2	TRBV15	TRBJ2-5	ATSRSSGGAGETQY
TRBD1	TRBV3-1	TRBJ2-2	ASSQDLTGQGLTGELF
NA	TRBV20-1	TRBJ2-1	SARVPNPHNEQF
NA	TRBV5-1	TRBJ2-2	ASSSKAGSTPGELF
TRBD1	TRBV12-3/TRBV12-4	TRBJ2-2	ASNPTGFAGELF
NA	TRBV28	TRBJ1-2	ASRPANYGYT
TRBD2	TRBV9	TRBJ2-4	ASSAGLGPQNIQY
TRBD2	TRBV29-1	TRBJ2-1	SGKGLAGVGNEQF
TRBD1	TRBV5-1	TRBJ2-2	ASSLTGPRTGELF
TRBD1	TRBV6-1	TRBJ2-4	ASRGTGDLAKNIQY
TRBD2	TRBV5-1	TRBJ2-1	ASSLRTSGGDEQF
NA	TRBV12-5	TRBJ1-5	ASGPGGGQPQH
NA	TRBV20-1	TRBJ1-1	SATRPNTEAF
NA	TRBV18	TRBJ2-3	ASSPKGGPADTQY
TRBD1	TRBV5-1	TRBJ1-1	ASSLLIQGLDTEAF
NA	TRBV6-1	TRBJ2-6	ASSHSGQSGANVLT
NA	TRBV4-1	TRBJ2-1	ASSQEGLNNEQF
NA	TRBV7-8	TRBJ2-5	ASSIPTGLQETQY
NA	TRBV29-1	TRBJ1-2	SSDLHRDYGYT
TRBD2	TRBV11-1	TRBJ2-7	ASSFLTASGRFNNEQY
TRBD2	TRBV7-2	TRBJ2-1	ASSIGLAGGREQF
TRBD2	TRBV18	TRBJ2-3	ASSPPTGGPPDTQY
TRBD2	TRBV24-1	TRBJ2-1	ATSDFGREKDNEQF
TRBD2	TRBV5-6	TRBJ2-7	ASSWRDRLAGAEQY
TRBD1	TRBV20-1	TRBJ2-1	SPRTGNNEQF
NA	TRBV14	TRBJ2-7	ASSQGLVRGPYEQY
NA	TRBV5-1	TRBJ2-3	ASSRTVRTSTDTQY
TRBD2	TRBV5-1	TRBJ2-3	ASSFWGGTDTQY
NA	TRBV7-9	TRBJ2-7	ASSTTDYEQY
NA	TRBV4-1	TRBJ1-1	ASSQEFMNTEAF
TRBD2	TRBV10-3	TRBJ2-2	ATTGRGVNTGELF
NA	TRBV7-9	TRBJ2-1	ASSYSSEQF
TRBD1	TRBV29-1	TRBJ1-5	SVAGGDGSNQPQH
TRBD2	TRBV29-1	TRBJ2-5	IAGGGETQY
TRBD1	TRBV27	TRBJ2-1	ASTRYRDRVWNEQF
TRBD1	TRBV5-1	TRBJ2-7	ASSRGTVSTYEQY
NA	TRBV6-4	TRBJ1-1	ASSVEVNTEAF
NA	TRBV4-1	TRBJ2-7	ASSLIAVSSESYEQY
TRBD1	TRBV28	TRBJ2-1	ASSPQTGRTYNEQF
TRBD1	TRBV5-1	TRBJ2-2	ASRDRLYAGELF
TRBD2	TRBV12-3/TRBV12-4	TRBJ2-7	ASSVGLAKYEQY
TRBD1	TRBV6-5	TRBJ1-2	ASSYSGTDGYT
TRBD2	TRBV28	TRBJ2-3	ASSLLRLAGARFTDTQY
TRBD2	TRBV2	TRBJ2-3	ASRRGGEGTDTQY
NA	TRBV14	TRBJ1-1	ASSKLARSEAF
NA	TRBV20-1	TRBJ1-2	SAQPGHTKYGYT
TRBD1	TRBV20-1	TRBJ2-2	SARDRVNTGELF